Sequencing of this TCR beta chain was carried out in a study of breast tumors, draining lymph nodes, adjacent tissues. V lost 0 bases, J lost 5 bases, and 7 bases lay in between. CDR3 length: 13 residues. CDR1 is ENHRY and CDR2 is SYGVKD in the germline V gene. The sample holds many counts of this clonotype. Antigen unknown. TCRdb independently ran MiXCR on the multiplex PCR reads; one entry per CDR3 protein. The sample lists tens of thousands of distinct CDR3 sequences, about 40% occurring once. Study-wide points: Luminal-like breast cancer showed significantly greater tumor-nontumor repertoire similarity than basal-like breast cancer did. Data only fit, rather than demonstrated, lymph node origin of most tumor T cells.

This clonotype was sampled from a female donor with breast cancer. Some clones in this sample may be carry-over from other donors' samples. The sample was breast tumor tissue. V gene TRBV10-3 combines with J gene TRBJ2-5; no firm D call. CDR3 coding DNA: TGTGCCATCAGTGAGTCGGAGAGCGAGACCCAGTACTTC. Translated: CAISESESETQYF.